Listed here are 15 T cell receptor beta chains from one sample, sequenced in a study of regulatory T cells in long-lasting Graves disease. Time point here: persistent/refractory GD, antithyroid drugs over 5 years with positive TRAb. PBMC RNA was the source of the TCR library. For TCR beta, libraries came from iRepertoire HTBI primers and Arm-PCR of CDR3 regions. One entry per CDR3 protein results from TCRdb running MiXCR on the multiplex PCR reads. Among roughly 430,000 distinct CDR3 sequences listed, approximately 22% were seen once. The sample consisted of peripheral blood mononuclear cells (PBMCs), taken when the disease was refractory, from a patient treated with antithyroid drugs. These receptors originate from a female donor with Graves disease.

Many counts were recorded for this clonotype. The CDR3 DNA is TGTGCCAGCAGTGCTCTGGAGTTGGGGCAGTACTTC. Translating gives CASSALELGQYF. V is TRBV28 and J is TRBJ2-7; D is unclear. This CDR3 has 12 residues. Germline V CDR1 and CDR2: MDHEN, SYDVKM. V lost 5 bases to trimming and J lost 9 bases, with 14 bases between them. Full variable domain (remainder filled in from reference TRBV28 and TRBJ2-7): DVKVTQSSRYLVKRTGEKVFLECVQDMDHENMFWYRQDPGLGLRLIYFSYDVKMKEKGDIPEGYSVSREKKERFSLILESASTNQTSMYLCASSALELGQYFGPGTRLTVT.

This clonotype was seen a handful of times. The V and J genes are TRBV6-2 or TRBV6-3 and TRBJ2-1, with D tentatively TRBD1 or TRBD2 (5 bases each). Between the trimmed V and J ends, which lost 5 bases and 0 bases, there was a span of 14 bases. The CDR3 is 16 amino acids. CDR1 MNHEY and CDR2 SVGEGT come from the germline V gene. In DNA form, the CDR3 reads TGTGCCAGCAGTAGGGACGTATTAAGCTCCTACAATGAGCAGTTCTTC. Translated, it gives CASSRDVLSSYNEQFF.

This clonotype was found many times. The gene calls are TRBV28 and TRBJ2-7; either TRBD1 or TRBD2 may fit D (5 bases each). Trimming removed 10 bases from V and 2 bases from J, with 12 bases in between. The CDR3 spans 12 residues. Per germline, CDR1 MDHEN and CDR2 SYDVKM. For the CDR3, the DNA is TGTGCCACCAACCAGGGAGCCTACGAGCAGTACTTC. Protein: CATNQGAYEQYF.

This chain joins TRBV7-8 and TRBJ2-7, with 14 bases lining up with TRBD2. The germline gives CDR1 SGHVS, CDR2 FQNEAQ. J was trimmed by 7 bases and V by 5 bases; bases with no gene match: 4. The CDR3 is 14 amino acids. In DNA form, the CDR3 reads TGTGCCAGCAGCGGACTAGCGGGAGGTCGTGAGCAGTACTTC. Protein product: CASSGLAGGREQYF.

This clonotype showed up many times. The CDR3 region has the DNA TGCAGTGCTAGCGGGGGAGGGGTTGATACGCAGTATTTT. Its protein is CSASGGGVDTQYF. The rearrangement links TRBV20-1 to TRBJ2-3, with TRBD2 identical over 7 bases. Germline lookup yields CDR1 DFQATT and CDR2 SNEGSKA (reference sequence). Trimming took 3 bases from V and 6 from J; bases not matched to a gene: 6. The CDR3 runs 13 residues.

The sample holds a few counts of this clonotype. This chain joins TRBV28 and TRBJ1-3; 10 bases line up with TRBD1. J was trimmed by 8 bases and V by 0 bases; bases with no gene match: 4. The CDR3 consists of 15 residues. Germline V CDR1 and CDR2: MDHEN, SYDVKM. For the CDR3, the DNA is TGTGCCAGCAGTTTATGGGGGACAGGGGCGGACACCATATATTTT. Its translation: CASSLWGTGADTIYF.

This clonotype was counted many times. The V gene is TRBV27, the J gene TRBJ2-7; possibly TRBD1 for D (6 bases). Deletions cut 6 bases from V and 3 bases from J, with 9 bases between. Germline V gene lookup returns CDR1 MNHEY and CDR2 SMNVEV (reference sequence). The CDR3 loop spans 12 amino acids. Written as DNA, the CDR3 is TGTGCCAGCAGCGCAGGGGACTACGAGCAGTACTTC. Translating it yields CASSAGDYEQYF.

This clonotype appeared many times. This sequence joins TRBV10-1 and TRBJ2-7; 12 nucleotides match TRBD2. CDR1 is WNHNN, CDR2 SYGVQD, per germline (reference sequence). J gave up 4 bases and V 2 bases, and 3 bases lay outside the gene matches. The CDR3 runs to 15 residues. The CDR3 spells CASSERTSGTYEQYF. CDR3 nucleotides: TGCGCCAGCAGTGAGAGGACTAGCGGGACTTACGAGCAGTACTTC.

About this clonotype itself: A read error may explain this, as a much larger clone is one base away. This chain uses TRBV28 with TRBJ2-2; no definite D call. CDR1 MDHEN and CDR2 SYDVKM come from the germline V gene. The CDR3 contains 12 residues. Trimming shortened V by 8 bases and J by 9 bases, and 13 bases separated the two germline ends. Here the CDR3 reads CASFGPPWELFF. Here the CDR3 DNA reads TGTGCCAGCTTCGGCCCACCTTGGGAGCTGTTTTTT.

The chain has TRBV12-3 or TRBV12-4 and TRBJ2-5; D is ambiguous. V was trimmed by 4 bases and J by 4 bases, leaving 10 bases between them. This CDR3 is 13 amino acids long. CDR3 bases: TGTGCCAGCAGTTCGAGGATGACAGAGACCCAGTACTTC. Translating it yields CASSSRMTETQYF.

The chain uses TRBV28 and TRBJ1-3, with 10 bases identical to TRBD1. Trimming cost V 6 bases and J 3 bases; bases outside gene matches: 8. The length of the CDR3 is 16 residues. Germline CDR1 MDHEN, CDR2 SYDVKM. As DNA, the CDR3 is TGTGCCAGCAGCCTGACAGGGGGCTTAAGTGGAAACACCATATATTTT. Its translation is CASSLTGGLSGNTIYF.

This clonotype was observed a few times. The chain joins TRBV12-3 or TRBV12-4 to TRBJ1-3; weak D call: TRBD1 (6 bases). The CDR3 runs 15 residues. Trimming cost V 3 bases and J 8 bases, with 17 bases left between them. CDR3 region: CASSFRGRPGDTIYF. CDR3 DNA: TGTGCCAGCAGTTTCAGGGGCCGCCCCGGGGACACCATATATTTT.

The CDR3 here is CSARHEQIAKNIQYF. Here the CDR3 DNA reads TGCAGTGCTAGGCACGAACAAATAGCCAAAAACATTCAGTACTTC. The chain uses TRBV20-1 and TRBJ2-4, with no clear D. V was cut by 3 bases and J by 0 bases, with 12 bases left in between. This CDR3 is 15 amino acids long. CDR1 and CDR2 (germline): DFQATT, SNEGSKA (reference sequence).

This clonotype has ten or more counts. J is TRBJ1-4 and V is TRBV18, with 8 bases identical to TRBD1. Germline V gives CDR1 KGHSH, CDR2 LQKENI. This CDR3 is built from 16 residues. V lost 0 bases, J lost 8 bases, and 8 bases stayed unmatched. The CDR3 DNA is TGTGCCAGCTCACCACCGAGGACAGGGTTTAACGAAAAACTGTTTTTT. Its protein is CASSPPRTGFNEKLFF.

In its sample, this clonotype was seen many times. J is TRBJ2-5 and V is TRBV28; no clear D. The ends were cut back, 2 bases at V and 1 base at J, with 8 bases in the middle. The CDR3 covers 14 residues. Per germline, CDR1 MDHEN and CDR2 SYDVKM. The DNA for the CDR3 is TGTGCCAGCAGTTTAATCAACAGCCAAGAGACCCAGTACTTC. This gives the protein CASSLINSQETQYF.